The entry that follows covers one T cell receptor beta chain sequence. Its antigen remains unidentified. Unique molecular identifiers tagged the TCRbeta library. One entry per CDR3 protein results from TCRdb running MiXCR on the PCR reads. The sample has 250,000 or so distinct CDR3 sequences, more than 20% seen once. The data were obtained in a study of T-cell reconstitution after alpha-beta-depleted transplantation in children. Points from the study as a whole: Fresh T-cell production supplied most of the T-cell counts and diversity seen one year after transplant. Expanded graft clones, several hundred of them, were reportedly the source of alpha-beta T cells about two months after transplant. Elevated TCRbeta diversity at day 60 was traced, in some patients, to surviving recipient T cells and thymic progenitors.

The CDR3 spans 15 residues. V shed 3 bases and J 7 bases; nucleotides not matched to a gene: 5. Germline CDR1 is SGHVS and CDR2 is FQNEAQ. The starting material was PBMCs, mostly from graft donor cells, obtained 360 days after TCRalphabeta/CD19-depleted stem cell transplant. This TCR was sampled from a female patient aged 2-10 years who had a stem cell transplant for congenital amegakaryocytic thrombocytopenia, so the T cells may come from the graft donor. V gene TRBV7-8 combines with J gene TRBJ2-2; 10 nucleotides match TRBD1. The CDR3 spells CASSFDRGQGGELFF. For the CDR3, the DNA is TGTGCCAGCAGCTTCGACAGGGGGCAGGGCGGGGAGCTGTTTTTT.